This T cell receptor (beta chain) was found in a study of OX40 agonist ivuxolimab in advanced cancers. V gave up 7 bases and J gave up 4 bases, with 17 bases separating them. Germline loops: CDR1 MNHEY, CDR2 SVGAGI. This CDR3 is 15 amino acids long. The protocol was immunoSEQ multiplex PCR, while the TCRdb copy is restricted to in-frame clones and leaves out a portion. This table has over 70,000 clones, around 78% appearing once. This TCR derives from an adult with an advanced solid tumor such as melanoma, head and neck, liver or kidney cancer. This chain connects TRBV6-5 to TRBJ1-3; D not resolved. The starting material was CD4+ or CD8+ T cells sorted from blood, obtained in a trial of the OX40 agonist ivuxolimab. CDR3 nucleotide sequence: TGTGCCAGCACCCCACGGGAGAGACTAGGAAACACCATATATTTT. Residues: CASTPRERLGNTIYF.